The 19 T cell receptor beta chains listed next were all sequenced from one sample in a study of Graves' ophthalmopathy and Graves' hyperthyroidism (dated by TCRdb to the late 2010s). Sequencing took place on an Illumina HiSeq 2000. For repertoire sequencing, the TCR beta CDR3 regions were amplified from RNA transcripts. A first-round RT-PCR used HTBI primers with the Qiagen OneStep RT-PCR kit, followed by a second-round multiplex PCR, size selection and purification. TCRdb took the public reads, trimmed them with fastp at Q25, ran MiXCR for clone calling and kept in-frame beta chains. Each record represents a unique CDR3 protein, reported with the most common genes and DNA among its rows. Counted in this sample were under 400,000 distinct CDR3 sequences; 15% to 20% of them appeared once. Of the sample, over 9% falls within the top ten clones. Sequencing input: peripheral blood. The receptors derive from an adult man with Graves' ophthalmopathy.

This clonotype has a count of ten or more. V gene TRBV5-1 combines with J gene TRBJ1-2; D ambiguous. The CDR3 runs 13 residues. Germline V CDR1 and CDR2: SGHRS, YFSETQ. Between the trimmed V and J ends, which lost 0 bases and 1 base, there was a span of 4 bases. In DNA, the CDR3 is TGCGCCAGCAGCTTGGACAGTAACTATGGCTACACCTTC. This translates into CASSLDSNYGYTF.

There are many counts of this clonotype. The chain employs TRBV7-9 and TRBJ2-5; possible D gene TRBD2, 6 bases. The CDR3 is made up of 14 amino acids. The ends were cut back, 6 bases at V and 4 bases at J, with 15 bases in the middle. Germline lookup yields CDR1 SEHNR and CDR2 FQNEAQ (reference sequence). The CDR3 coding sequence is TGTGCCAGCAGTTATCGGAGGGAAGGAGAGACCCAGTACTTC. It codes for CASSYRREGETQYF.

This clonotype was seen ten or more times. The chain employs TRBV27 and TRBJ2-7; no reliable D call. Germline CDR1 reads MNHEY; CDR2 reads SMNVEV (reference sequence). Trimming cost V 5 bases and J 3 bases, with 14 bases left between them. There are 14 residues in the CDR3. The DNA of the CDR3 is TGTGCCAGCAGTCGTCAGGTTCCCTACTACGAGCAGTACTTC. The encoded protein is CASSRQVPYYEQYF.

In its sample, this clonotype was seen many times. This sequence joins TRBV13 and TRBJ1-3, with a tentative D call TRBD1 (5 bases). This CDR3 is built from 14 residues. Trimming cost V 5 bases and J 6 bases, with 14 bases left between them. The germline CDR1 and CDR2 sequences are PRHDT and FYEKMQ (reference sequence). CDR3 region: CASSDDQGKNTIYF. The CDR3 DNA is TGTGCCAGCAGCGACGACCAGGGAAAAAACACCATATATTTT.

This clonotype was observed at least ten times. The gene calls are TRBV5-1 and TRBJ1-1; 8 nucleotides agree with TRBD1. CDR3 length equals 14 residues. CDR1 is SGHRS and CDR2 is YFSETQ in the germline V gene. V shed 4 bases and J 5 bases; nucleotides not matched to a gene: 7. The CDR3 nucleotides read TGCGCCAGCAGCGGCGGACAGGGTCTGACTGAAGCTTTCTTT. Protein: CASSGGQGLTEAFF.

This clonotype was counted at least ten times. V and J are TRBV12-3 or TRBV12-4 and TRBJ2-5; possible D gene TRBD2, 6 bases. The CDR3 runs 16 residues. Trimming stripped 2 bases from V and 7 bases from J, with 20 bases between. CDR3 residues: CASSLFGGYPLGTQYF. In nucleotides, the CDR3 is TGTGCCAGCAGTTTATTCGGAGGGTACCCATTGGGGACCCAGTACTTC.

This clonotype was detected many times. The V gene is TRBV11-1, the J gene TRBJ1-1; possibly TRBD1 for D (5 bases). The CDR3 runs to 16 residues. V lost 2 bases, J lost 0 bases, and 13 bases lay in between. Per germline, CDR1 SGHAT and CDR2 FQDESV (reference sequence). CDR3 DNA sequence: TGTGCCAGCAGCTTAATGGAGACAGACGTGAACACTGAAGCTTTCTTT. Amino acid sequence: CASSLMETDVNTEAFF.

This clonotype was detected many times. The V and J genes are TRBV19 and TRBJ1-5; the match to TRBD1 covers 7 bases. The J segment lost 6 bases and the V segment lost 7 bases, leaving 6 bases of the junction unmatched. The CDR3 is 13 residues long. Germline loops: CDR1 LNHDA, CDR2 SQIVND (reference sequence). In nucleotides, the CDR3 is TGTGCCAGTACTATGACAGGGAGTCAGCCCCAGCATTTT. Amino acid sequence: CASTMTGSQPQHF. Complete variable domain (other parts from reference TRBV19 and TRBJ1-5): DGGITQSPKYLFRKEGQNVTLSCEQNLNHDAMYWYRQDPGQGLRLIYYSQIVNDFQKGDIAEGYSVSREKKESFPLTVTSAQKNPTAFYLCASTMTGSQPQHFGDGTRLSIL.

This rearrangement joins TRBV6-1 to TRBJ2-5; the match to TRBD1 covers 7 bases. The trim removed 7 bases at V and 5 bases at J, leaving 10 bases unmatched. Germline values: CDR1 MNHNS, CDR2 SASEGT. The CDR3 extends over 14 amino acids. CDR3 in amino acids: CASTQAGQVETQYF. The CDR3 coding sequence is TGTGCCAGCACCCAGGCCGGACAGGTGGAGACCCAGTACTTC.

This clonotype was seen repeatedly, ten times or more. The rearrangement uses TRBV20-1 and TRBJ2-7; 14 nucleotides align to TRBD2. Germline assignment: CDR1 DFQATT and CDR2 SNEGSKA (reference sequence). The CDR3 loop spans 15 amino acids. With 6 bases clipped from V and 9 bases from J, the junction kept 13 bases outside the gene matches. CDR3 DNA sequence: TGCAGTGCCGGGACTAGCGGGGGCCGCCTACGAGGGCAGTACTTC. Its translation is CSAGTSGGRLRGQYF.

The chain joins TRBV6-1 to TRBJ2-7; TRBD2 is a possible D gene (6 bases). Germline V gene sequence: CDR1 MNHNS, CDR2 SASEGT. The CDR3 sequence is 14 residues long. Trimming cost V 3 bases and J 2 bases, with 11 bases left between them. In DNA, the CDR3 is TGTGCCAGCAGTGACGGGGCGGGAACCTACGAGCAGTACTTC. Its protein product is CASSDGAGTYEQYF.

The rearrangement uses TRBV6-1 and TRBJ2-7; D could derive from TRBD1 or TRBD2 (5 bases each). The germline V gene encodes CDR1 MNHNS and CDR2 SASEGT. This CDR3 region has 12 residues. V lost 4 bases to trimming and J lost 7 bases, with 11 bases between them. Written as DNA, the CDR3 is TGTGCCAGCAGTGTGATGAGGGGTGAGCAGTACTTC. This codes for CASSVMRGEQYF.

This clonotype was detected ten times or more. The rearrangement joins TRBV4-1 to TRBJ1-2, with D perhaps matching TRBD1 (6 bases). CDR1 is MGHRA and CDR2 is YSYEKL in the germline V gene. The CDR3 totals 14 residues. V dropped 5 bases and J dropped 3 bases, with 13 bases sitting between them. The CDR3 spells CASSSQGGDYGYTF. CDR3 coding DNA: TGCGCCAGCAGCTCCCAAGGGGGGGACTATGGCTACACCTTC.

The rearrangement uses TRBV27 and TRBJ1-1; 7 positions agree with TRBD1. Germline V gene lookup returns CDR1 MNHEY and CDR2 SMNVEV (reference sequence). The CDR3 extends over 15 amino acids. The V segment lost 6 bases and the J segment 0 bases; nucleotides outside the gene matches: 7. The chain's CDR3 is CASRVDRNMNTEAFF. In nucleotides, the CDR3 is TGTGCCAGCAGGGTGGACAGGAACATGAACACTGAAGCTTTCTTT.

This clonotype came up many times. This sequence joins TRBV29-1 and TRBJ2-7, with D perhaps TRBD2 (6 bases). There are 16 residues in the CDR3. The germline gives CDR1 SQVTM, CDR2 ANQGSEA. Between the trimmed V and J ends, which lost 4 bases and 6 bases, there was a span of 25 bases. This CDR3 is CSVGAERGNGPGEQYF. CDR3 DNA sequence: TGCAGCGTTGGGGCCGAACGGGGGAACGGGCCCGGCGAGCAGTACTTC.

This clonotype was observed at least ten times. This chain uses TRBV28 with TRBJ2-5; D is perhaps TRBD1 (5 bases). V was clipped by 5 bases and J by 4 bases, with 14 bases between them. Germline V gene data show CDR1 as MDHEN and CDR2 as SYDVKM. The CDR3 loop spans 14 amino acids. The CDR3 reads CASSVGRSRETQYF. The CDR3 region has the DNA TGTGCCAGCAGTGTGGGGCGTAGCAGAGAGACCCAGTACTTC.

This clonotype appeared many times. The rearrangement links TRBV6-1 to TRBJ2-7, with a possible D match to TRBD2 (5 bases). Germline-derived CDR1 and CDR2 are MNHNS and SASEGT. The CDR3 length is 14 residues. V lost 3 bases and J lost 4, with 13 bases in between. As DNA, the CDR3 is TGTGCCAGCAGTGATCGGACGGGAACGTACGAGCAGTACTTC. Translating it yields CASSDRTGTYEQYF.

This clonotype was observed at least ten times. The chain is built from TRBV6-2 or TRBV6-3 and TRBJ2-7, with D perhaps matching TRBD2 (5 bases). Germline V gives CDR1 MNHEY, CDR2 SVGEGT. V was shortened by 2 bases and J by 5 bases, with 7 bases between the two germline ends. The CDR3 has 12 residues. CDR3 amino acids: CASSYEGDEQYF. The DNA of the CDR3 is TGTGCCAGCAGTTACGAGGGTGACGAGCAGTACTTC.

This clonotype was seen ten or more times. CDR3 sequence reads: CASSRHAQKDTEAFF. Written as DNA, the CDR3 is TGTGCCAGCAGCCGCCATGCGCAGAAGGACACTGAAGCTTTCTTT. V gene TRBV7-8 combines with J gene TRBJ1-1, with D unresolved. CDR1 is SGHVS, CDR2 FQNEAQ, per germline. The CDR3 is made up of 15 amino acids. V lost 5 bases and J 3 bases, leaving 16 bases between the germline ends.